This note documents a single TCR beta chain sequence. This entry is derived from a study of technical replicates of blood from several donors. Sequencing used immunoSEQ multiplex PCR; TCRdb keeps in-frame clones, though not all of them. Found here are tens of thousands of clones, around 94% of them singletons; the top ten hold 0.3% to 0.45%. This CDR3 region has 12 residues. V lost 5 bases and J lost 6, with 10 bases in between. Germline assignment: CDR1 MDHEN and CDR2 SYDVKM. This chain connects TRBV28 to TRBJ1-1, with D hard to call. The material sequenced was T cells isolated from PBMCs. This sequence originates from a human donor in good health. This CDR3 is CASSVRRAEAFF. CDR3 coding DNA: TGTGCCAGCAGTGTACGGAGAGCTGAAGCTTTCTTT.